This note documents a single T cell receptor beta chain sequence. These data come from a study of siplizumab effects on memory and regulatory T cells. Per germline, CDR1 MNHNS and CDR2 SASEGT. Losses at the gene ends were 4 bases for V and 1 base for J; bases not matched to a gene: 1. The CDR3 is made up of 14 amino acids. Some clones are missing from TCRdb's copy, which holds only in-frame ones; the method was immunoSEQ multiplex PCR. Seen here are about 91,000 clones, roughly 96% observed once, and the top ten hold roughly 0.033%. The receptor was isolated from a human donor in good health. Sequenced input: naive CD4+ T cells sorted from blood. The chain employs TRBV6-1 and TRBJ2-3, with 8 bases fitting TRBD2. CDR3: CASSAGLGTDTQYF. CDR3 nucleotide sequence: TGTGCCAGCAGTGCGGGACTAGGCACAGATACGCAGTATTTT.